The sequence of this T cell receptor (beta chain) was determined in a study of TIL therapy for anti-PD-1-resistant metastatic lung cancer. In the study overall: Four tumors were EGFR-mutant and two were ALK-rearranged.

Regarding time point: pre-treatment sample, taken before nivolumab and TIL therapy. Pleural nodules or supraclavicular lymph nodes made up most of the excised metastases sampled. As concerns this clone: Its antigen is unidentified.

V dropped 4 bases and J dropped 3 bases, with 14 bases sitting between them. Germline V CDR1 and CDR2: SGHKS, YYEKEE (reference sequence). The CDR3 sequence is 14 residues long. The immunoSEQ assay was v3. Clones were read by immunoSEQ multiplex PCR, and TCRdb kept only the in-frame ones, dropping some. The top ten hold roughly 16% of the sample, which has 25,000 to 30,000 clones, under 80% seen once. General study points: Compared with baseline intratumoral T cells, expanded TIL cultures were more clonal and less diverse (6% vs 31%).

Sequencing was performed on tumor tissue, taken at baseline. This sequence joins TRBV5-5 and TRBJ2-7; D is uncertain. This receptor was taken from a woman between 30 and 85 years old with non-small cell lung cancer. CDR3 DNA sequence: TGTGCCAGCAGCCACTCCCCGATAGGCTACGAGCAGTACTTC. This translates into CASSHSPIGYEQYF.